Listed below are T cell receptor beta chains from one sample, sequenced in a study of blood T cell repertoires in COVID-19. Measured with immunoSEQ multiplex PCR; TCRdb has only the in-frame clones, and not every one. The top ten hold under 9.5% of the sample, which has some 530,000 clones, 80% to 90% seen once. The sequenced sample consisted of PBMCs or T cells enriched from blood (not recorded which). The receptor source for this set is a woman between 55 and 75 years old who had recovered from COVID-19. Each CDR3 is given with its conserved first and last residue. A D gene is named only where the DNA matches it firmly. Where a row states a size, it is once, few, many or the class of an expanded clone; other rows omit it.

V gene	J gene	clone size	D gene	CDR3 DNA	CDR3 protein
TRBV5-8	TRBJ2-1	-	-	TGTGCCAGCAGCTTTTCAGGGGTTGACTACAATGAGCAGTTCTTC	CASSFSGVDYNEQFF
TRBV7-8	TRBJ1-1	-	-	TGTGCCAGCCTAAACAGGGCCACTGAAGCTTTCTTT	CASLNRATEAFF
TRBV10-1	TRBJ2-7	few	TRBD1	TGCGCCAGCAGCCGGGACAGTTTCGCCGAGCAGTACTTC	CASSRDSFAEQYF
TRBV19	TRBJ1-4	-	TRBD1	TGTGCCAGTAGTAGAAGACAGGGGAAAGGCCATGAAAAACTGTTTTTT	CASSRRQGKGHEKLFF
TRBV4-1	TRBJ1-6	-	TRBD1	TGCGCCAGCAGCCCCCGGGACAGGGGCTCACCCCTCCACTTT	CASSPRDRGSPLHF
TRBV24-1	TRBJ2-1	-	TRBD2	TGTGCCACCAGTGAAAGGCGGGGGTCAGGCCCGGGGATGCGAAACCGTAATGAGCAGTTCTTC	CATSERRGSGPGMRNRNEQFF
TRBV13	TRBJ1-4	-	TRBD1	TGTGCCAGCAGCTTAAGTTACAGGGGGAATGAAAAACTGTTTTTT	CASSLSYRGNEKLFF
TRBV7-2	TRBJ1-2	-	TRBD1	TGTGCCAGCAGCTTAGGACAGGGTCGCTATGGCTACACCTTC	CASSLGQGRYGYTF
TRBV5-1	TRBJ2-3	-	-	TGCGCCAGCAGCCCCCCGGGGTTCACAGATACGCAGTATTTT	CASSPPGFTDTQYF
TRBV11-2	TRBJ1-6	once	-	TGTGCCAGCAGCTTAACTACGGGTAATTCACCCCTCCACTTT	CASSLTTGNSPLHF
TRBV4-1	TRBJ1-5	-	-	TGCGCCAGCAGTCTAGACAGCTATAGCAATCAGCCCCAGCATTTT	CASSLDSYSNQPQHF
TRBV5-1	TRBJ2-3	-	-	TGCGCCAGCAGCTTGGACGCGGGAGATACGCAGTATTTT	CASSLDAGDTQYF
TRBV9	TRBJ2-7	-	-	TGTGCCAGCAGCGTAGACAACTCCTACGAGCAGTACTTC	CASSVDNSYEQYF
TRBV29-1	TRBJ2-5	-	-	TGCAGCGTTGACAGGGACCAAGAGACCCAGTACTTC	CSVDRDQETQYF
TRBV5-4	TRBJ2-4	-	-	TGTGCCAGCAGCTTGGACGTACTCGGCAAAAACATTCAGTACTTC	CASSLDVLGKNIQYF
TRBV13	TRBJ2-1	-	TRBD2	TGTGCCAGCAGCTTAGGCCGGGTAGCGGGGGGGAATGAGCAGTTCTTC	CASSLGRVAGGNEQFF
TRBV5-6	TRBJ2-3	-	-	TGTGCCAGCAGCTCCCTACAGGGATCGACAGATACGCAGTATTTT	CASSSLQGSTDTQYF
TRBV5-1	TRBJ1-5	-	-	TGCGCCAGCAGCTTTGGGGGCAACAATCAGCCCCAGCATTTT	CASSFGGNNQPQHF
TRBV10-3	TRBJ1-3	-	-	TGTGCCATCAGTGAGTCGCGGGGAAACACCATATATTTT	CAISESRGNTIYF
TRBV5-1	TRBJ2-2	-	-	TGCGCCAGCAGCCCCACAGGGTACGGGGAGCTGTTTTTT	CASSPTGYGELFF
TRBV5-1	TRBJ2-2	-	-	TGCGCCAGCAGCCCTCCAGGGAACACCGGGGAGCTGTTTTTT	CASSPPGNTGELFF
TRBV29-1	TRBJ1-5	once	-	TGCAGCGTTTCGCCAGGGGAGGGTCAGCCCCAGCATTTT	CSVSPGEGQPQHF
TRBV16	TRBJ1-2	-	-	TGTGCCAGCAGCCAATCGGTACAGGGTCCCCACCCAGCTAACTATGGCTACACCTTC	CASSQSVQGPHPANYGYTF
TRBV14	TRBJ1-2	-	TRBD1	TGTGCCAGCAGCCCAGCCGGGACAGCTTATGGCTACACCTTC	CASSPAGTAYGYTF
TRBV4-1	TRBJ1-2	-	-	TGCGCCAGCAGCCCCAGATCTAACTATGGCTACACCTTC	CASSPRSNYGYTF
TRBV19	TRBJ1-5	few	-	TGTGCCAGTAGTCCCACAGCCAGGGTTGGTCAGCCCCAGCATTTT	CASSPTARVGQPQHF
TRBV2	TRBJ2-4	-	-	TGTGCCAGCAGTGCCACGGTCATAGCCAAAAACATTCAGTACTTC	CASSATVIAKNIQYF
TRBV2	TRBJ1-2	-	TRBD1	TGTGCCAGCAGTGGACAGGGCTATGGCTACACCTTC	CASSGQGYGYTF
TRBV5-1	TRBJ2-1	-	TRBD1	TGCGCCAGCAGTAGGGACAGGGTTGACAATGAGCAGTTCTTC	CASSRDRVDNEQFF
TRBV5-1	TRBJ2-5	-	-	TGCGCCAGCAGCTCCGGGGAGACCCAGTACTTC	CASSSGETQYF
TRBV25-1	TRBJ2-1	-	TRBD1	TGTGCCAGCACCCCACAGGGGGCGCTTAATGAGCAGTTCTTC	CASTPQGALNEQFF
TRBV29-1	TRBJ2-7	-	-	TGCAGCGAAAGACAGGCCACCTACGAGCAGTACTTC	CSERQATYEQYF
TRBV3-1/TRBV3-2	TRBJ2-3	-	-	TGTGCCAGCAGCCTCAAAGATACGCAGTATTTT	CASSLKDTQYF
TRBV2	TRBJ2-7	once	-	TGTGCCAGCAGTTCAAACCTTCGGGACGAGCAGTACTTC	CASSSNLRDEQYF
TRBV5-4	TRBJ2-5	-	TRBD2	TGTGCCAGCAGCCCGAAGCGGGCTAGCGGGGTTGTCGGAGAGACCCAGTACTTC	CASSPKRASGVVGETQYF
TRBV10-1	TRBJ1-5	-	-	TGCGCCAGCAGTGATGAGGGCCAGCCCCAGCATTTT	CASSDEGQPQHF
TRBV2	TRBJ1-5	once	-	TGTGCCAGCAGTCCGGAAACAGGAGGCAATCAGCCCCAGCATTTT	CASSPETGGNQPQHF
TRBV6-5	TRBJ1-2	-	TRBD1	TGTGCCAGCAGTTACGGCACAGGGGACTACACCTTC	CASSYGTGDYTF
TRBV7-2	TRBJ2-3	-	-	TGTGCCAGCAGCTTAGCGGGCCCGATCATCACAGATACGCAGTATTTT	CASSLAGPIITDTQYF
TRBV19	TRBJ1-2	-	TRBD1	TGTGCCAGTAGTATAATCCAGGGGGCTGCCCCCTATGGCTACACCTTC	CASSIIQGAAPYGYTF
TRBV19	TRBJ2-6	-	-	TGTGCCAGTAGTATAGGAAACACTGGGGCCAACGTCCTGACTTTC	CASSIGNTGANVLTF
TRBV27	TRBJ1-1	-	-	TGTGCCAGCAGTTCGGAGGGCCTTGGGGGGACTGAAGCTTTCTTT	CASSSEGLGGTEAFF
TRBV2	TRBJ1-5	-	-	TGTGCCAGCAGTGAAGCTTACAGTAATCAGCCCCAGCATTTT	CASSEAYSNQPQHF